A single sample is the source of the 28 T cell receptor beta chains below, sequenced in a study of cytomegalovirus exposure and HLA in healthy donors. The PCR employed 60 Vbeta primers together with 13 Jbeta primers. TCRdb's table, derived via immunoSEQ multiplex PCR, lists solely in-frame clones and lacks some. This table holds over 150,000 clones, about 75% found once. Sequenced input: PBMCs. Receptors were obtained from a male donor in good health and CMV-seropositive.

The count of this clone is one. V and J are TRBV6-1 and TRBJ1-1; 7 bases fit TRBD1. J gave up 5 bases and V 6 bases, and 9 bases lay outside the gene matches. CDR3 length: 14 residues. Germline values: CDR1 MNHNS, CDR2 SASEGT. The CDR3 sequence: CASRPPQGRTEAFF. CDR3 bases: TGTGCCAGCAGGCCCCCACAGGGGCGAACTGAAGCTTTCTTT.

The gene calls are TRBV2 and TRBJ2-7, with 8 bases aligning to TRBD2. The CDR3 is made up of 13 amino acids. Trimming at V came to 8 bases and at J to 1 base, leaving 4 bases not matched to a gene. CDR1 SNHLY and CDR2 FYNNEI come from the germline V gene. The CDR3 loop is CASSSGGSYEQYF. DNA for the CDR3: TGTGCCAGCTCCTCGGGGGGGTCCTACGAGCAGTACTTC. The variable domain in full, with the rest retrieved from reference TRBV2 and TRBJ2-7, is EPEVTQTPSHQVTQMGQEVILRCVPISNHLYFYWYRQILGQKVEFLVSFYNNEISEKSEIFDDQFSVERPDGSNFTLKIRSTKLEDSAMYFCASSSGGSYEQYFGPGTRLTVT.

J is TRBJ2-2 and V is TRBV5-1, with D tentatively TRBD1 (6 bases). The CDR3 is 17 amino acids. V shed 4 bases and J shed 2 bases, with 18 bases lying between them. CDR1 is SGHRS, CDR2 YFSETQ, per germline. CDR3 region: CASSRPPGTQNTGELFF. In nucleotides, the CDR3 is TGCGCCAGCAGCCGCCCCCCCGGGACACAAAACACCGGGGAGCTGTTTTTT. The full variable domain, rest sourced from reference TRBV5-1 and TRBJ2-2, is KAGVTQTPRYLIKTRGQQVTLSCSPISGHRSVSWYQQTPGQGLQFLFEYFSETQRNKGNFPGRFSGRQFSNSRSEMNVSTLELGDSALYLCASSRPPGTQNTGELFFGEGSRLTVL.

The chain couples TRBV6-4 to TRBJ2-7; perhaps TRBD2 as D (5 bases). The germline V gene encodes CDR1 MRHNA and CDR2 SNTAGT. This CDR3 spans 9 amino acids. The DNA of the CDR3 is TGTGCCAGCAGTGACTCGAGGCGGGTG. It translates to CASSDSRRV.

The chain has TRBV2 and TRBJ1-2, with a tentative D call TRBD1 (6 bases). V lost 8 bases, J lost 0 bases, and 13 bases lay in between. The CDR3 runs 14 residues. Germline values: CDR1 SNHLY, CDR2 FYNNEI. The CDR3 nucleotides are TGTGCCAGCCCCCGCCAGGGGACTAACTATGGCTACACCTTC. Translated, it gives CASPRQGTNYGYTF.

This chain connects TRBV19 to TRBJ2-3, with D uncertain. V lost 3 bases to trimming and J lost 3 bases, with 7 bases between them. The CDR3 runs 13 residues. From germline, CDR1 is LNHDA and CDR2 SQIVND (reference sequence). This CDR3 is CASSIGLTDTQYF. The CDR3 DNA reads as TGTGCCAGTAGTATCGGTTTGACAGATACGCAGTATTTT. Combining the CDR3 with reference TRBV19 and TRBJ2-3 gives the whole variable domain DGGITQSPKYLFRKEGQNVTLSCEQNLNHDAMYWYRQDPGQGLRLIYYSQIVNDFQKGDIAEGYSVSREKKESFPLTVTSAQKNPTAFYLCASSIGLTDTQYFGPGTRLTVL.

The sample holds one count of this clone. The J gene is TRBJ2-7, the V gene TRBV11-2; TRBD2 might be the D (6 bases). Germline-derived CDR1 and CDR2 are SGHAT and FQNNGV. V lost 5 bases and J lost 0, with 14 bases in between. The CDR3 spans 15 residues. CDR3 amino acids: CASSVPRGLSYEQYF. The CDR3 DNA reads TGTGCCAGCAGCGTCCCCCGGGGACTCTCCTACGAGCAGTACTTC. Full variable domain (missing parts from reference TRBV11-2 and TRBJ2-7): EAGVAQSPRYKIIEKRQSVAFWCNPISGHATLYWYQQILGQGPKLLIQFQNNGVVDDSQLPKDRFSAERLKGVDSTLKIQPAKLEDSAVYLCASSVPRGLSYEQYFGPGTRLTVT.

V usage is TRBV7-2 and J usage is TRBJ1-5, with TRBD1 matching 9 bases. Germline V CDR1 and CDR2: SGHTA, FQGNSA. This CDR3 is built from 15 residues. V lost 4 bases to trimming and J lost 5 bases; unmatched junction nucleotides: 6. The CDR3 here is CASSSPGQGHQPQHF. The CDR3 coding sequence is TGTGCCAGCAGCTCCCCGGGACAGGGCCATCAGCCCCAGCATTTT.

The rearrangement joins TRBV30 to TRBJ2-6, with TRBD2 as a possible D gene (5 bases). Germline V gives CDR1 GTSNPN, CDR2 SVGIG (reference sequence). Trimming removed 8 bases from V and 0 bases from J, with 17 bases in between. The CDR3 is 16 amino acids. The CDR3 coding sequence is TGTGCCCGGCTGAGGGTTGGCTACTCTGGGGCCAACGTCCTGACTTTC. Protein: CARLRVGYSGANVLTF.

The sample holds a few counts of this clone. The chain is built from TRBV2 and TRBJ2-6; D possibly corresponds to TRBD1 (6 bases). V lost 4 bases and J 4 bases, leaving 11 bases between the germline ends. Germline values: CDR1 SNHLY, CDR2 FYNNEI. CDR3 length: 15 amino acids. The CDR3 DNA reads TGTGCCAGCAGTGTTCAGGGGCCCGGGGCCAACGTCCTGACTTTC. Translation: CASSVQGPGANVLTF.

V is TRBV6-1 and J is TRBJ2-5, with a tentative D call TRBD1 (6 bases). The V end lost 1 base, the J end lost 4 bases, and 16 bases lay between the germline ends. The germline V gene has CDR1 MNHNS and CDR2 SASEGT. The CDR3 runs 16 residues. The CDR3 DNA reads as TGTGCCAGCAGTGAAGGTTTAAGGGGGTGGACAGAGACCCAGTACTTC. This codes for CASSEGLRGWTETQYF.

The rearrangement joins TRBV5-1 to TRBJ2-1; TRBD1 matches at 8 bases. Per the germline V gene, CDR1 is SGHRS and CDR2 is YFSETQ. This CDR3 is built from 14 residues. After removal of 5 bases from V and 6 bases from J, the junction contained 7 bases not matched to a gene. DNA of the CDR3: TGCGCCAGCAGAGCAGGACAGGGCCTCAATGAGCAGTTCTTC. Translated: CASRAGQGLNEQFF. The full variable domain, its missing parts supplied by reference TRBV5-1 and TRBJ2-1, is KAGVTQTPRYLIKTRGQQVTLSCSPISGHRSVSWYQQTPGQGLQFLFEYFSETQRNKGNFPGRFSGRQFSNSRSEMNVSTLELGDSALYLCASRAGQGLNEQFFGPGTRLTVL.

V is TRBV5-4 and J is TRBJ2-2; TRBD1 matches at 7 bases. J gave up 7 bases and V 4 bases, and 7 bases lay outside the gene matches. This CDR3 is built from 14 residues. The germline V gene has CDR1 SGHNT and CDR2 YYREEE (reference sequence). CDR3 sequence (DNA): TGTGCCAGCAGCCCCGACAGGGTTGGCGGGGAGCTGTTTTTT. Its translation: CASSPDRVGGELFF.

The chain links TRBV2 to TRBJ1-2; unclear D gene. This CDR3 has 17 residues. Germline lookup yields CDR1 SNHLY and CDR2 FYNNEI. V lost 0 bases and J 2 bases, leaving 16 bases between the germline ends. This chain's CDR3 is CASSEAVVRLTNYGYTF. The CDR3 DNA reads TGTGCCAGCAGTGAAGCCGTGGTCCGCCTAACCAACTATGGCTACACCTTC.

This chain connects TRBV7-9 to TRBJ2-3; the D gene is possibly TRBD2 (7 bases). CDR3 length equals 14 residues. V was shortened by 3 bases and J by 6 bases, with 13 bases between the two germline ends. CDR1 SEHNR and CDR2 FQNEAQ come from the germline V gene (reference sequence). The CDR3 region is CASSLGGQVDTQYF. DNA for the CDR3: TGTGCCAGCAGCTTGGGGGGGCAGGTGGATACGCAGTATTTT.

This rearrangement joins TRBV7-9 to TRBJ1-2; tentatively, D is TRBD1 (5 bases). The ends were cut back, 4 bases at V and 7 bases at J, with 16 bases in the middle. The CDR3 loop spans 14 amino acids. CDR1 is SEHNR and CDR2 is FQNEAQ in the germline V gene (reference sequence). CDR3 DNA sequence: TGTGCCAGCAGCTGGGGGGGATCAGGGCCTGGCTACACCTTC. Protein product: CASSWGGSGPGYTF.

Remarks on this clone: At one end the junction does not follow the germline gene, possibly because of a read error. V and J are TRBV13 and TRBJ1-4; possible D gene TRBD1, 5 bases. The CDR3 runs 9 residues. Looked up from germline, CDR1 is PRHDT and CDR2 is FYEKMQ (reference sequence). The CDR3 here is CASLRGLGF. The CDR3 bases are TGTGCCAGCCTGCGGGGGTTGGGTTTT.

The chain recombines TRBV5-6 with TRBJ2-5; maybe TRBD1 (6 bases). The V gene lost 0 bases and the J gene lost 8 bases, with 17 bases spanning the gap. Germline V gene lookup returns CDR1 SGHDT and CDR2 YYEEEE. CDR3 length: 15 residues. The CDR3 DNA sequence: TGTGCCAGCAGCTTGGGATTCGCAGGGGTAAGAACCCAGTACTTC. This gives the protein CASSLGFAGVRTQYF.

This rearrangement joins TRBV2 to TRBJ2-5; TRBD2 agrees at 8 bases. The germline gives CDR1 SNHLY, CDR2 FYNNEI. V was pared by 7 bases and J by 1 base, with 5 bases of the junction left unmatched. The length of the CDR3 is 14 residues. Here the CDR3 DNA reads TGTGCCAGCATTCTTACTAGCGGCCAAGAGACCCAGTACTTC. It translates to CASILTSGQETQYF. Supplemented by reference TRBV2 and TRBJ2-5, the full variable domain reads EPEVTQTPSHQVTQMGQEVILRCVPISNHLYFYWYRQILGQKVEFLVSFYNNEISEKSEIFDDQFSVERPDGSNFTLKIRSTKLEDSAMYFCASILTSGQETQYFGPGTRLLVL.

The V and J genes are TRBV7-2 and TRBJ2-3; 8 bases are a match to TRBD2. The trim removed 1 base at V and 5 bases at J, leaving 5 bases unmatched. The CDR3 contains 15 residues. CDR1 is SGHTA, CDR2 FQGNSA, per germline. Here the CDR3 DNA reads TGTGCCAGCAGCTTAGTCGGGAGGGTTGGAGATACGCAGTATTTT. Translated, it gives CASSLVGRVGDTQYF.

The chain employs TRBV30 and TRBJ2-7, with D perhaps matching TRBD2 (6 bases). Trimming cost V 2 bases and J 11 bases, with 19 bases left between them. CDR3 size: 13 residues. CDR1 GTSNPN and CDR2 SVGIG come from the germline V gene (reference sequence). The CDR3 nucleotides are TGTGCCTGGAGTCCCGGGGGTGGGGGTAAGGAGTACTTC. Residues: CAWSPGGGGKEYF.

CDR3 sequence: CASSFHRTAYEQYF. The CDR3 nucleotides are TGCGCCAGCAGCTTCCACCGGACAGCCTACGAGCAGTACTTC. The gene calls are TRBV5-1 and TRBJ2-7; possibly TRBD1 for D (6 bases). The V gene lost 2 bases and the J gene lost 2 bases, with 11 bases spanning the gap. The CDR3 consists of 14 residues. Germline CDR1 reads SGHRS; CDR2 reads YFSETQ.

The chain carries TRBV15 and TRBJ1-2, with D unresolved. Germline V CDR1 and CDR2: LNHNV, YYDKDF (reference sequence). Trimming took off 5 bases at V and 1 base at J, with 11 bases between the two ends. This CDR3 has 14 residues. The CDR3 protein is CATSGGTINYGYTF. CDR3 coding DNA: TGTGCCACCAGCGGCGGCACCATTAACTATGGCTACACCTTC.

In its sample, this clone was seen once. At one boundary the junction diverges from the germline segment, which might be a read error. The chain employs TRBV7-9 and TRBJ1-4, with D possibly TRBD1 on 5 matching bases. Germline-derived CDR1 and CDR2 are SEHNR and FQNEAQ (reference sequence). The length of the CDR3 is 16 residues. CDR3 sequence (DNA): TGTTCCAGCAGCTCCGGGGGGGAGGGGCGCGGAGAAAAACTGTTTTTT. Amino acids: CSSSSGGEGRGEKLFF. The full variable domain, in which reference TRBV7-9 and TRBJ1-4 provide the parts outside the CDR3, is DTGVSQNPRHKITKRGQNVTFRCDPISEHNRLYWYRQTLGQGPEFLTYFQNEAQLEKSRLLSDRFSAERPKGSFSTLEIQRTEQGDSAMYLCSSSSGGEGRGEKLFFGSGTQLSVL.

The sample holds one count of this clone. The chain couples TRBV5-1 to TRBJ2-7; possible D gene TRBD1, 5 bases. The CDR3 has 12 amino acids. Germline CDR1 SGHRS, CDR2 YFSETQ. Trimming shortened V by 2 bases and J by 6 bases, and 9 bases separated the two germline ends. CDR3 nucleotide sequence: TGCGCCAGCAGCTTTGGGGCTGGCGAGCAGTACTTC. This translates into CASSFGAGEQYF.

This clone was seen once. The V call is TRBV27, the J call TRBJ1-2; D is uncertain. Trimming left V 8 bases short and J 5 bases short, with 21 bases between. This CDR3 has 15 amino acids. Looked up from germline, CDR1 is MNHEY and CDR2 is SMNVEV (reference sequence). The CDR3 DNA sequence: TGTGCCAGCGGCGTACCGGGATCTCCCCTTTATGGCTACACCTTC. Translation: CASGVPGSPLYGYTF.

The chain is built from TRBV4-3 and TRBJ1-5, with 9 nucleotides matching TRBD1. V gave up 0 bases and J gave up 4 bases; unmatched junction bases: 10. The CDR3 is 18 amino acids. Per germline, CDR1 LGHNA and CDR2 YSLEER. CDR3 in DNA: TGCGCCAGCAGCCAAGATCTCCTGGACAGGGGAGAGAATCAGCCCCAGCATTTT. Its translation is CASSQDLLDRGENQPQHF.

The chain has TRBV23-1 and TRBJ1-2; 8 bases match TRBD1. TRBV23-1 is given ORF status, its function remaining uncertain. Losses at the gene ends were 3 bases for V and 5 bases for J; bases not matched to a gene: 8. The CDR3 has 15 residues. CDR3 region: CASSQAGTGRYGYTF. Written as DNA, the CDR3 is TGCGCCAGCAGTCAGGCCGGGACAGGACGTTATGGCTACACCTTC.